The 8 T cell receptor beta chains given below trace back to one sample, sequenced in a study of blood T cells in healthy people across ages. It was with a sample-barcoded 5' primer and a J-beta primer mix that a second PCR of roughly 6 to 12 cycles was run. One entry per CDR3 protein results from TCRdb running MiXCR on the 5' RACE reads. Of 1.5 million to 2 million distinct CDR3 sequences detected, about 50% appear once; the ten largest clones hold over 2%. The specimen sequenced was blood. The receptor set was obtained from a woman between 40 and 50 years old in good health.

The rearrangement links TRBV24-1 to TRBJ2-1, with 10 bases matching TRBD2. Germline trimming cut 3 bases from V and 8 bases from J; bases unmatched to any gene: 6. The CDR3 loop spans 15 amino acids. Per the germline V gene, CDR1 is KGHDR and CDR2 is SFDVKD. CDR3 DNA sequence: TGTGCCACCAGTGATACTACTAGCGGGGACTATGAGCAGTTCTTC. This encodes CATSDTTSGDYEQFF.

The V and J genes are TRBV6-2 or TRBV6-3 and TRBJ2-1; no reliable D call. V was trimmed by 6 bases and J by 3 bases, leaving 18 bases between them. This CDR3 comprises 16 residues. CDR1 and CDR2 (germline): MNHEY, SVGEGT. Here the CDR3 reads CASSPWASAFYNEQFF. CDR3 sequence (DNA): TGTGCCAGCAGCCCCTGGGCAAGCGCGTTCTACAATGAGCAGTTCTTC.

The chain recombines TRBV28 with TRBJ1-2; D perhaps matches TRBD1 (6 bases). The CDR3 has 14 residues. The V end was cut by 2 bases, the J end by 8 bases, with 15 bases between. Germline-derived CDR1 and CDR2 are MDHEN and SYDVKM. The CDR3: CASSLRIGGVGYTF. The CDR3 DNA reads TGTGCCAGCAGTTTACGCATAGGGGGGGTCGGCTACACCTTC.

Remarks on this clonotype: A junction boundary mismatches the germline segment, possibly from a read error. The rearrangement joins TRBV27 to TRBJ2-6, with TRBD1 identical over 9 bases. This CDR3 region has 21 residues. The germline V gene encodes CDR1 MNHEY and CDR2 SMNVEV (reference sequence). For the CDR3, the DNA is TGTGCCAGCAGTTTACAAGCAAAGTGGGACAGGGCAGTCGTTGGGACCAACGTCCTGACTTTC. It yields the protein CASSLQAKWDRAVVGTNVLTF.

The V and J genes are TRBV4-3 and TRBJ1-1, with 8 bases fitting TRBD1. The CDR3 is made up of 15 amino acids. Germline V CDR1 and CDR2: LGHNA, YSLEER. Trimming cost V 0 bases and J 4 bases; bases outside gene matches: 4. CDR3 sequence: CASSQDQTGGTEAFF. DNA of the CDR3: TGCGCCAGCAGCCAAGATCAAACAGGGGGCACTGAAGCTTTCTTT.

The rearrangement uses TRBV6-5 and TRBJ2-3, with 10 bases that match TRBD1. The V segment lost 6 bases and the J segment 4 bases; nucleotides outside the gene matches: 4. The CDR3 extends over 14 amino acids. Looked up from germline, CDR1 is MNHEY and CDR2 is SVGAGI. The CDR3 coding sequence is TGTGCCAGCAGATCCGGGACAGGGGCAGATACGCAGTATTTT. This gives the protein CASRSGTGADTQYF.

V and J are TRBV7-2 and TRBJ2-3, with 7 bases that match TRBD2. Germline CDR1 SGHTA, CDR2 FQGNSA. Unmatched junction bases numbered 10, after V lost 6 bases and J lost 4 bases. CDR3 size: 15 residues. CDR3 in DNA: TGTGCCAGCAGGCTTCTGCGCGGGGGAGCAGATACGCAGTATTTT. It yields the protein CASRLLRGGADTQYF.

The sample holds many counts of this clonotype. CDR3 amino acids: CSASRQSYEQYF. CDR3 DNA: TGCAGTGCTAGCAGGCAGTCCTACGAGCAGTACTTC. The rearrangement joins TRBV20-1 to TRBJ2-7; D call uncertain. The V gene's germline CDR1 is DFQATT and CDR2 SNEGSKA (reference sequence). Trimming pared 3 bases from V and 1 base from J, leaving 7 bases between. The CDR3 extends over 12 amino acids.